The 10 T cell receptor beta chains below come from one sample, sequenced in a study of T cells in Graves' hyperthyroidism and ophthalmopathy. TCR beta CDR3 region amplification was performed from RNA transcripts. A set of HTBI primers served as the primers for a first-round RT-PCR of the TCR CDR3. TCRdb used MiXCR to reprocess the multiplex PCR reads, holding one entry per CDR3 protein. The data hold about 270,000 distinct CDR3 sequences, with around 15% observed a single time. Source material: blood. The receptor set was obtained from a woman in her 50s with Graves' hyperthyroidism that later progressed to Graves' ophthalmopathy.

This clonotype was seen at least ten times. The chain employs TRBV10-1 and TRBJ2-3; 8 bases map to TRBD1. The trim removed 8 bases at V and 3 bases at J, leaving 1 base unmatched. The CDR3 is 12 residues long. Germline V lookup: CDR1 WNHNN, CDR2 SYGVQD (reference sequence). CDR3 sequence: CASGQGTDTQYF. DNA of the CDR3: TGCGCCAGCGGACAGGGAACAGATACGCAGTATTTT.

The table lists this clonotype with a few counts. CDR3 loop: CASSVDLTARDTQYF. The DNA of the CDR3 is TGTGCCAGCAGCGTAGATTTGACAGCCAGAGATACGCAGTATTTT. The rearrangement joins TRBV9 to TRBJ2-3; TRBD1 is a possible D gene (5 bases). The V end lost 0 bases, the J end lost 5 bases, and 13 bases lay between the germline ends. The CDR3 loop spans 15 amino acids. Per the germline V gene, CDR1 is SGDLS and CDR2 is YYNGEE.

Many counts were recorded for this clonotype. The chain carries TRBV20-1 and TRBJ2-2; D is ambiguous. The CDR3 consists of 15 residues. Per germline, CDR1 DFQATT and CDR2 SNEGSKA (reference sequence). Trimming took off 4 bases at V and 6 bases at J, with 18 bases between the two ends. CDR3 bases: TGCAGTGCTAACCGACTGAACCCTGGGGCCGGGGAGCTGTTTTTT. Protein sequence: CSANRLNPGAGELFF.

This clonotype was detected ten times or more. The V gene is TRBV9, the J gene TRBJ2-7; possible D gene TRBD1, 6 bases. This CDR3 spans 15 amino acids. Germline CDR1 is SGDLS and CDR2 is YYNGEE. V lost 0 bases and J 4 bases, leaving 14 bases between the germline ends. The CDR3 sequence: CASSVGGDTIYEQYF. The DNA for the CDR3 is TGTGCCAGCAGCGTAGGAGGGGACACTATTTACGAGCAGTACTTC.

In its sample, this clonotype was seen many times. The rearrangement uses TRBV6-5 and TRBJ2-7, with 12 bases that match TRBD1. CDR1 and CDR2 (germline): MNHEY, SVGAGI. The CDR3 extends over 16 amino acids. Losses at the gene ends were 1 base for V and 5 bases for J; bases not matched to a gene: 6. The CDR3 DNA reads as TGTGCCAGCAGTTACTTTCCCGGGACAGGGGGCCACGAGCAGTACTTC. Translation gives CASSYFPGTGGHEQYF.

Of note for this clonotype: At one end, the junction sequence differs from germline, possibly due to a read error. The rearrangement uses TRBV20-1 and TRBJ1-2; D ambiguous. The CDR3 has 12 amino acids. Germline V gene sequence: CDR1 DFQATT, CDR2 SNEGSKA (reference sequence). CDR3 DNA: TGCAGCGCTAGGCAGGTCGGACATGGCTACACCTTC. Its protein is CSARQVGHGYTF.

This clonotype was seen only a few times. This chain links TRBV10-3 with TRBJ1-1, with D hard to call. CDR3 size: 13 residues. Germline V gene sequence: CDR1 ENHRY, CDR2 SYGVKD. The V end was cut by 4 bases, the J end by 4 bases, with 10 bases between. The CDR3 sequence: CAISASPGTEAFF. For the CDR3, the DNA is TGTGCCATCAGTGCTTCCCCGGGCACTGAAGCTTTCTTT.

This clonotype was seen many times. The gene calls are TRBV20-1 and TRBJ1-6; the match to TRBD1 covers 7 bases. V trimming: 1 base; J trimming: 6 bases; junction bases outside the gene matches: 9. Per germline, CDR1 DFQATT and CDR2 SNEGSKA (reference sequence). There are 16 residues in the CDR3. The CDR3 region is CSARANLQGSNSPLHF. Here the CDR3 DNA reads TGCAGTGCTAGAGCAAACCTACAGGGGTCTAATTCACCCCTCCACTTT.

The table lists this clonotype with many counts. The chain uses TRBV7-8 and TRBJ2-2; 9 bases map to TRBD1. Germline trimming cut 4 bases from V and 7 bases from J; bases unmatched to any gene: 1. Germline V CDR1 and CDR2: SGHVS, FQNEAQ. The CDR3 runs 13 residues. The CDR3, as DNA: TGTGCCAGCAGCTCGGGACAGGGCGGGGAGCTGTTTTTT. Protein product: CASSSGQGGELFF.

This clonotype was found many times. This chain connects TRBV14 to TRBJ2-7; either TRBD1 or TRBD2 may supply D (6 bases each). Germline V gene lookup returns CDR1 SGHDN and CDR2 FVKESK. V was pared by 3 bases and J by 8 bases, with 23 bases between. CDR3 length equals 16 residues. The CDR3 spells CASSHLDGGLISKQYF. The CDR3 bases are TGTGCCAGCAGCCACCTCGATGGGGGGCTTATTTCTAAGCAGTACTTC. Filled out from reference TRBV14 and TRBJ2-7, the complete variable domain reads EAGVTQFPSHSVIEKGQTVTLRCDPISGHDNLYWYRRVMGKEIKFLLHFVKESKQDESGMPNNRFLAERTGGTYSTLKVQPAELEDSGVYFCASSHLDGGLISKQYFGPGTRLTVT.